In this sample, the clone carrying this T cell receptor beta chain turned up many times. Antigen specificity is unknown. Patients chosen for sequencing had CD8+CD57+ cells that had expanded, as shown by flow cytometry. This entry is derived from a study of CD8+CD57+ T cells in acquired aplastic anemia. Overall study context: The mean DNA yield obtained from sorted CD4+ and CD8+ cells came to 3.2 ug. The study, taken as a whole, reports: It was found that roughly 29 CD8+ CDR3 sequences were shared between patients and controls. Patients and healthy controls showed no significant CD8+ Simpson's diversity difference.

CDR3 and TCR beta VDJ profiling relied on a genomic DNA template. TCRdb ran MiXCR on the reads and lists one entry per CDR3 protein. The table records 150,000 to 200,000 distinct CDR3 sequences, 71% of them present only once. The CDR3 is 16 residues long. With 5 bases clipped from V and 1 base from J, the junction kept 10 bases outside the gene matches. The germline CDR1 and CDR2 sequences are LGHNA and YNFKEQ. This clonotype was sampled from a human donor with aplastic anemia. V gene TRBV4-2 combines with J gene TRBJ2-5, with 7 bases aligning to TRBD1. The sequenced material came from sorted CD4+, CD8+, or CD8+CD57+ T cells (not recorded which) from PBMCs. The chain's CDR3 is CASSITTGPLQETQYF. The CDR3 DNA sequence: TGTGCCAGCAGCATAACGACAGGGCCCCTCCAAGAGACCCAGTACTTC.